This TCR beta chain was profiled in a study of CD8 T cells in Susac syndrome. Random hexamers primed reverse transcription of about 0.45 to 1 ug RNA. TCRdb re-called the immunoSEQ multiplex PCR reads through MiXCR, storing one row per CDR3 protein. This sample carries some 300,000 distinct CDR3 sequences, roughly 90% of them seen once, and the ten largest clones take approximately 0.2%. This CDR3 comprises 15 residues. Trimming shortened V by 8 bases and J by 0 bases, and 15 bases separated the two germline ends. Germline V gene data show CDR1 as SGHAT and CDR2 as FQNNGV. This chain joins TRBV11-2 and TRBJ2-3, with D maybe TRBD1 (6 bases). Material: CD8+ T cells from PBMCs. This receptor was obtained from a human donor with multiple sclerosis. This CDR3 is CASGRGDTSTDTQYF. Here the CDR3 DNA reads TGTGCCAGCGGACGTGGGGACACTAGCACAGATACGCAGTATTTT.